These 29 T cell receptor beta chains share one sample of origin, sequenced in a study of OX40 agonist ivuxolimab in advanced cancers. Libraries were made using the immunoSEQ multiplex PCR assay. TCRdb stores this immuneACCESS table with in-frame sequences only. Part of the clones is absent; in the studies checked, under half of the shortfall reflects unresolved V genes, and no reason is known for the rest. For this sample the table gives over 80,000 clones, of which about nine tenths were detected only once. Clones ranked in the top ten supply about 0.35% of the sample. The input for sequencing was CD4+ or CD8+ T cells sorted from blood, taken in a trial of the OX40 agonist ivuxolimab. Every receptor here comes from an adult with an advanced solid tumor such as melanoma, head and neck, liver or kidney cancer.

This CDR3 is CASSLVGDEQFF. The CDR3 region has the DNA TGTGCCAGCAGCTTAGTTGGGGATGAGCAGTTCTTC. The rearrangement links TRBV7-8 to TRBJ2-1; D remains unclear. The CDR3 has 12 residues. Germline V gene lookup returns CDR1 SGHVS and CDR2 FQNEAQ. V was trimmed by 1 base and J by 8 bases, leaving 6 bases between them.

V usage is TRBV5-1 and J usage is TRBJ1-1; D possibly corresponds to TRBD1 (6 bases). V lost 7 bases to trimming and J lost 6 bases, with 19 bases between them. Per the germline V gene, CDR1 is SGHRS and CDR2 is YFSETQ. This CDR3 has 14 residues. The CDR3 region has the DNA TGCGCCAGCGGCCCGCGGGGGGGCGAAGCTGAAGCTTTCTTT. It translates to CASGPRGGEAEAFF. The full variable domain, completed using reference TRBV5-1 and TRBJ1-1, is KAGVTQTPRYLIKTRGQQVTLSCSPISGHRSVSWYQQTPGQGLQFLFEYFSETQRNKGNFPGRFSGRQFSNSRSEMNVSTLELGDSALYLCASGPRGGEAEAFFGQGTRLTVV.

The chain joins TRBV7-7 to TRBJ2-3; TRBD2 matches at 13 bases. The CDR3 contains 15 residues. V trimming: 5 bases; J trimming: 4 bases; junction bases outside the gene matches: 3. Germline-derived CDR1 and CDR2 are SSHAT and FNYEAQ (reference sequence). The CDR3 coding sequence is TGTGCCAGCAGCCGGGGACTAGCGGGATCAGATACGCAGTATTTT. The encoded protein is CASSRGLAGSDTQYF.

V is TRBV11-3 and J is TRBJ1-5; D is undetermined. The CDR3 covers 16 residues. Germline CDR1 and CDR2: SGHNT and YENEEA. Trimming pared 2 bases from V and 0 bases from J, leaving 11 bases between. This chain's CDR3 is CASSLRVAYSNQPQHF. CDR3 DNA: TGTGCCAGCAGCTTAAGAGTGGCGTATAGCAATCAGCCCCAGCATTTT.

This sequence joins TRBV5-1 and TRBJ1-4; maybe TRBD1 (6 bases). The germline V and J ends were trimmed by 4 bases and 7 bases, with 17 bases remaining between them. Looked up from germline, CDR1 is SGHRS and CDR2 is YFSETQ. CDR3 length equals 15 residues. CDR3 DNA sequence: TGCGCCAGCAGCCCGGGCAGGGGCGGAGGTGAAAAACTGTTTTTT. Residues: CASSPGRGGGEKLFF.

V gene TRBV5-6 combines with J gene TRBJ2-3; 7 bases map to TRBD2. V dropped 1 base and J dropped 5; count of bases not matched to a gene: 13. This CDR3 is 17 amino acids long. Germline assignment: CDR1 SGHDT and CDR2 YYEEEE. The CDR3 here is CASSLIVGGPKLDTQYF. The CDR3 DNA reads as TGTGCCAGCAGCTTGATCGTGGGAGGGCCCAAGTTAGATACGCAGTATTTT.

V and J are TRBV5-4 and TRBJ2-3; a weak D match, TRBD1 (6 bases). The germline CDR1 and CDR2 sequences are SGHNT and YYREEE (reference sequence). The ends were cut back, 0 bases at V and 4 bases at J, with 21 bases in the middle. The CDR3 sequence is 18 residues long. This chain's CDR3 is CASSLDPSMQGLPDTQYF. In nucleotides, the CDR3 is TGTGCCAGCAGCTTGGATCCGTCTATGCAGGGGTTGCCAGATACGCAGTATTTT.

The chain carries TRBV18 and TRBJ2-7; TRBD2 agrees at 14 bases. CDR1 KGHSH and CDR2 LQKENI come from the germline V gene. This CDR3 comprises 15 residues. Losses at the gene ends were 4 bases for V and 6 bases for J; bases not matched to a gene: 5. The chain's CDR3 is CASSRMGLAGVEQYF. CDR3 DNA sequence: TGTGCCAGCTCACGAATGGGACTAGCGGGAGTCGAGCAGTACTTC.

The rearrangement links TRBV7-6 to TRBJ2-3, with unresolved D. Germline values: CDR1 SGHVS, CDR2 FNYEAQ. Trimming stripped 1 base from V and 0 bases from J, with 5 bases between. There are 14 residues in the CDR3. The CDR3 spells CASSLGPSTDTQYF. DNA for the CDR3: TGTGCCAGCAGCTTAGGTCCTAGCACAGATACGCAGTATTTT.

The sample holds a few counts of this clone. The V gene is TRBV7-5, the J gene TRBJ2-3; the table names TRBD2, a call not compared with the DNA. TRBV7-5 is given as a pseudogene. The CDR3 length is 16 residues. The CDR3 protein is CARSPETSSSTDTQYF. CDR3 DNA: TGTGCCAGAAGCCCCGAGACTAGTTCTAGCACAGATACGCAGTATTTT.

The chain uses TRBV9 and TRBJ1-5, with unresolved D. The germline V gene encodes CDR1 SGDLS and CDR2 YYNGEE. The CDR3 contains 12 residues. Trimming shortened V by 5 bases and J by 5 bases, and 8 bases separated the two germline ends. The CDR3 loop reads CASSPRDQPQHF. The CDR3 nucleotides read TGTGCCAGCAGTCCGCGGGATCAGCCCCAGCATTTT.

The DNA for the CDR3 is TGTGCCAGCAGTTTCGGGTCAACGCAAGAGACCCAGTACTTC. Its protein product is CASSFGSTQETQYF. This chain links TRBV28 with TRBJ2-5, with unresolved D. CDR3 length: 14 residues. V was clipped by 3 bases and J by 2 bases, with 10 bases between them. The germline V gene encodes CDR1 MDHEN and CDR2 SYDVKM.

CDR3 amino acids: CASSRTTGTSGGNEQFF. CDR3 coding DNA: TGTGCCAGCAGCAGAACCACCGGGACTAGCGGGGGGAATGAGCAGTTCTTC. The V call is TRBV9, the J call TRBJ2-1; 15 bases are shared with TRBD2. Germline V lookup: CDR1 SGDLS, CDR2 YYNGEE. Trimming removed 4 bases from V and 7 bases from J; junction bases left unmatched: 9. The CDR3 totals 17 residues.

The chain combines TRBV19 with TRBJ2-7; D unresolved. The germline V and J ends were trimmed by 9 bases and 3 bases, with 15 bases remaining between them. The CDR3 has 13 amino acids. CDR1 is LNHDA and CDR2 is SQIVND in the germline V gene (reference sequence). This CDR3 reads CASSGRFGYEQYF. CDR3 coding DNA: TGTGCCAGCAGTGGGCGCTTTGGCTACGAGCAGTACTTC.

The CDR3 protein is CASRGSGAYEQYF. The DNA of the CDR3 is TGTGCCAGCAGAGGCAGTGGGGCTTACGAGCAGTACTTC. The V call is TRBV7-2, the J call TRBJ2-7; D is possibly TRBD1 (5 bases). V lost 6 bases, J lost 4 bases, and 13 bases lay in between. Looked up from germline, CDR1 is SGHTA and CDR2 is FQGNSA. The CDR3 is 13 residues long.

The V call is TRBV30, the J call TRBJ2-7, with D possibly matching TRBD1 (5 bases). CDR3 length: 16 residues. Germline-derived CDR1 and CDR2 are GTSNPN and SVGIG (reference sequence). V was trimmed by 0 bases and J by 1 base, leaving 16 bases between them. CDR3 coding DNA: TGTGCCTGGAGTGTACGCAAGACAGCGAGGTCCTACGAGCAGTACTTC. As protein: CAWSVRKTARSYEQYF.

The chain links TRBV5-6 to TRBJ2-5; no reliable D call. Germline CDR1 and CDR2: SGHDT and YYEEEE. The length of the CDR3 is 15 residues. V lost 4 bases, J lost 2 bases, and 15 bases lay in between. The DNA of the CDR3 is TGTGCCAGCAGCACTTCTAAGTCGAATCAAGAGACCCAGTACTTC. Translation gives CASSTSKSNQETQYF.

This chain connects TRBV6-1 to TRBJ2-6; weak D call: TRBD2 (6 bases). The germline gives CDR1 MNHNS, CDR2 SASEGT. The CDR3 length is 17 residues. The germline V and J ends were trimmed by 4 bases and 0 bases, with 13 bases remaining between them. CDR3 sequence: CASSAGLMISGANVLTF. For the CDR3, the DNA is TGTGCCAGCAGTGCGGGACTCATGATCTCTGGGGCCAACGTCCTGACTTTC.

The rearrangement uses TRBV9 and TRBJ2-1; TRBD1 matches 8 bases. Trimming removed 0 bases from V and 7 bases from J; junction bases left unmatched: 6. This CDR3 has 15 amino acids. Germline CDR1 SGDLS, CDR2 YYNGEE. CDR3 nucleotide sequence: TGTGCCAGCAGCGTAGAGGCAGGGGGCTGGAATGAGCAGTTCTTC. As protein: CASSVEAGGWNEQFF.

The chain employs TRBV7-9 and TRBJ1-5; 7 bases align to TRBD1. CDR1 and CDR2 (germline): SEHNR, FQNEAQ (reference sequence). J gave up 7 bases and V 4 bases, and 7 bases lay outside the gene matches. The CDR3 runs 14 residues. The CDR3 DNA reads as TGTGCCAGCAGCTACTCAGGGGGACGGCAGCCCCAGCATTTT. Encoded protein: CASSYSGGRQPQHF.

V is TRBV2 and J is TRBJ2-7, with 8 nucleotides matching TRBD2. Germline CDR1 reads SNHLY; CDR2 reads FYNNEI. This CDR3 comprises 17 residues. V gave up 6 bases and J gave up 0 bases; unmatched junction bases: 13. The CDR3 here is CASRTGSSGQHSYEQYF. The CDR3 bases are TGTGCCAGCAGGACGGGGTCTAGCGGGCAACACTCCTACGAGCAGTACTTC.

The V gene is TRBV30, the J gene TRBJ1-4; D is unclear. The V gene's germline CDR1 is GTSNPN and CDR2 SVGIG (reference sequence). The V end lost 1 base, the J end lost 5 bases, and 17 bases lay between the germline ends. CDR3 length: 16 residues. The CDR3 region is CAWSAAGVRRNEKLFF. As DNA, the CDR3 is TGTGCCTGGAGTGCCGCCGGGGTGCGGAGGAATGAAAAACTGTTTTTT.

V and J are TRBV6-5 and TRBJ2-7, with 8 bases lining up with TRBD1. Germline assignment: CDR1 MNHEY and CDR2 SVGAGI. Trimming cost V 5 bases and J 4 bases; bases outside gene matches: 4. The CDR3 runs to 13 residues. The DNA of the CDR3 is TGTGCCAGCAGTCGGGGACAGGAGTACGAGCAGTACTTC. Translated, it gives CASSRGQEYEQYF.

The chain recombines TRBV6-6 with TRBJ1-2; a possible D gene is TRBD1 (6 bases). The CDR3 has 13 residues. The V end lost 6 bases, the J end lost 7 bases, and 15 bases lay between the germline ends. Germline CDR1 and CDR2: MNHNY and SVGAGI (reference sequence). The CDR3 nucleotides are TGTGCCAGCAGCCTGGGGGCAGAGCGTGGCTACACCTTC. The encoded protein is CASSLGAERGYTF.

The V gene is TRBV2, the J gene TRBJ2-1; 8 bases align to TRBD2. The CDR3 is 15 amino acids. CDR1 and CDR2 from the germline V gene are SNHLY and FYNNEI. V lost 6 bases to trimming and J lost 5 bases; unmatched junction nucleotides: 9. The CDR3 region has the DNA TGTGCCAGCAGGGCACTGGGGACTAGTCACAATGAGCAGTTCTTC. Protein sequence: CASRALGTSHNEQFF.

A single count supports this clone. The V and J genes are TRBV28 and TRBJ2-7; D possibly corresponds to TRBD1 (6 bases). Germline loops: CDR1 MDHEN, CDR2 SYDVKM. This CDR3 region has 13 residues. Between the trimmed V and J ends, which lost 8 bases and 0 bases, there was a span of 11 bases. The CDR3 bases are TGTGCCAGCCACCAGGGGAGCTCCTACGAGCAGTACTTC. This translates into CASHQGSSYEQYF.

The chain uses TRBV11-2 and TRBJ2-7; TRBD2 agrees at 12 bases. The CDR3 length is 17 residues. Unmatched junction bases numbered 8, after V lost 3 bases and J lost 2 bases. Germline V gene data show CDR1 as SGHAT and CDR2 as FQNNGV. CDR3 residues: CASSFSRTSGTTYEQYF. CDR3 DNA sequence: TGTGCCAGCAGCTTTTCCCGGACTAGCGGGACCACCTACGAGCAGTACTTC. Based on the CDR3 plus reference TRBV11-2 and TRBJ2-7, the full variable domain is EAGVAQSPRYKIIEKRQSVAFWCNPISGHATLYWYQQILGQGPKLLIQFQNNGVVDDSQLPKDRFSAERLKGVDSTLKIQPAKLEDSAVYLCASSFSRTSGTTYEQYFGPGTRLTVT.

The rearrangement links TRBV7-9 to TRBJ1-4; 7 bases align to TRBD1. Germline V CDR1 and CDR2: SEHNR, FQNEAQ (reference sequence). The CDR3 consists of 15 residues. After removal of 1 base from V and 5 bases from J, the junction contained 4 bases not matched to a gene. The CDR3 loop reads CASSLGGTANEKLFF. CDR3 bases: TGTGCCAGCAGCTTAGGCGGGACAGCAAATGAAAAACTGTTTTTT.

The J gene is TRBJ1-1, the V gene TRBV6-4, with a possible D match to TRBD1 (6 bases). Trimming removed 0 bases from V and 2 bases from J, with 16 bases in between. Germline CDR1 and CDR2: MRHNA and SNTAGT. The CDR3 totals 17 residues. The CDR3 DNA follows: TGTGCCAGCAGTGACTCGCCACAGGGTACATTCAACACTGAAGCTTTCTTT. Encoded protein: CASSDSPQGTFNTEAFF.